One sample yielded the 24 T cell receptor beta chains listed below, sequenced in a study of shared clonotypes between healthy human individuals. Profiling relied on immunoSEQ multiplex PCR, and the TCRdb table lists in-frame clones only, not all of them. The table records roughly 850,000 clones, about 97% of them present only once. Naive CD8 cells were CD45RO-negative, positively selected for CCR7, excluding terminally differentiated effector memory CD45RA+ cells. Sequencing was done on a sample of naive CD8+ T cells sorted from blood. These receptors all come from a man under 40 in good health.

V gene TRBV6-5 combines with J gene TRBJ1-5; D gene unclear. V dropped 0 bases and J dropped 7 bases, with 7 bases sitting between them. The CDR3 runs to 13 residues. The germline V gene encodes CDR1 MNHEY and CDR2 SVGAGI. CDR3 region: CASSYSRAQPQHF. CDR3 sequence (DNA): TGTGCCAGCAGTTACTCGAGAGCCCAGCCCCAGCATTTT.

The chain recombines TRBV19 with TRBJ2-7; the match to TRBD2 covers 9 bases. Trimming cost V 3 bases and J 8 bases; bases outside gene matches: 5. The germline gives CDR1 LNHDA, CDR2 SQIVND (reference sequence). The CDR3 totals 13 residues. The CDR3 spells CASSMGLAGKQYF. In DNA, the CDR3 is TGTGCCAGTAGTATGGGCCTAGCGGGAAAGCAGTACTTC.

The gene calls are TRBV11-2 and TRBJ2-5; 8 positions agree with TRBD1. The CDR3 is made up of 15 amino acids. Per the germline V gene, CDR1 is SGHAT and CDR2 is FQNNGV. Trimming removed 6 bases from V and 2 bases from J; junction bases left unmatched: 8. In DNA form, the CDR3 reads TGTGCCAGCAGACGATGGACAGGGCCTCAAGAGACCCAGTACTTC. It encodes CASRRWTGPQETQYF. Complete variable domain (other parts from reference TRBV11-2 and TRBJ2-5): EAGVAQSPRYKIIEKRQSVAFWCNPISGHATLYWYQQILGQGPKLLIQFQNNGVVDDSQLPKDRFSAERLKGVDSTLKIQPAKLEDSAVYLCASRRWTGPQETQYFGPGTRLLVL.

CDR3 sequence (DNA): TGTGCCAGCAGCTTACCCCGGGCGGGCACAGATACGCAGTATTTT. This encodes CASSLPRAGTDTQYF. The chain uses TRBV11-1 and TRBJ2-3; D remains unclear. The CDR3 has 15 amino acids. Per germline, CDR1 SGHAT and CDR2 FQDESV (reference sequence). Trimming removed 2 bases from V and 1 base from J, with 10 bases in between.

The chain links TRBV28 to TRBJ2-3, with D uncertain. Trimming took 8 bases from V and 5 from J, leaving 14 bases between them. This CDR3 is 13 amino acids long. CDR1 is MDHEN, CDR2 SYDVKM, per germline. The CDR3 DNA is TGTGCCAGCCTCTTCCCGGGTGGAGATACGCAGTATTTT. This codes for CASLFPGGDTQYF.

The chain joins TRBV2 to TRBJ2-1, with 12 nucleotides matching TRBD2. The length of the CDR3 is 19 residues. Trimming removed 2 bases from V and 0 bases from J; junction bases left unmatched: 8. The germline gives CDR1 SNHLY, CDR2 FYNNEI. The CDR3: CASSEMGLAGGSSYNEQFF. The DNA for the CDR3 is TGTGCCAGCAGTGAAATGGGGCTAGCGGGAGGGAGCTCCTACAATGAGCAGTTCTTC.

This clone has just one count. The chain joins TRBV5-6 to TRBJ2-5, with TRBD2 identical over 11 bases. Trimming at V came to 7 bases and at J to 5 bases, leaving 10 bases not matched to a gene. The CDR3 has 15 amino acids. CDR1 is SGHDT and CDR2 is YYEEEE in the germline V gene. The CDR3 region is CASGPTSGTWETQYF. CDR3 DNA: TGTGCCAGCGGACCGACTAGCGGGACGTGGGAGACCCAGTACTTC.

The gene calls are TRBV30 and TRBJ2-3; TRBD2 is a possible D gene (6 bases). The CDR3 covers 14 residues. Per germline, CDR1 GTSNPN and CDR2 SVGIG (reference sequence). V lost 8 bases and J 0 bases, leaving 15 bases between the germline ends. CDR3 in DNA: TGTGCCCGCTCTCGACTAGTTAGCACAGATACGCAGTATTTT. It translates to CARSRLVSTDTQYF.

This sequence joins TRBV28 and TRBJ2-7; 8 nucleotides agree with TRBD1. Germline V gene lookup returns CDR1 MDHEN and CDR2 SYDVKM. J lost 3 bases, V lost 1 base, and 5 bases had no gene match. This CDR3 is 15 amino acids long. This chain's CDR3 is CASSLSGTGDYEQYF. CDR3 bases: TGTGCCAGCAGTTTATCCGGGACAGGAGACTACGAGCAGTACTTC.

The chain joins TRBV6-6 to TRBJ2-5; TRBD2 matches 7 bases. After removal of 2 bases from V and 5 bases from J, the junction contained 11 bases not matched to a gene. Germline loops: CDR1 MNHNY, CDR2 SVGAGI (reference sequence). The CDR3 runs 16 residues. The CDR3 region is CASSYPRQGGVETQYF. In DNA, the CDR3 is TGTGCCAGCAGTTACCCTAGGCAGGGAGGGGTGGAGACCCAGTACTTC.

The rearrangement uses TRBV28 and TRBJ2-2; D unresolved. This CDR3 contains 14 residues. Trimming removed 3 bases from V and 2 bases from J, with 7 bases in between. Germline V gives CDR1 MDHEN, CDR2 SYDVKM. Written as DNA, the CDR3 is TGTGCCAGCAGTTTCACAGCAAACACCGGGGAGCTGTTTTTT. Amino acids: CASSFTANTGELFF.

The rearrangement uses TRBV27 and TRBJ2-7, with D possibly matching TRBD1 (5 bases). The CDR3 is 14 amino acids. Germline assignment: CDR1 MNHEY and CDR2 SMNVEV (reference sequence). Trimming left V 5 bases short and J 2 bases short, with 13 bases between. The CDR3 is CASSHRKGTYEQYF. In DNA form, the CDR3 reads TGTGCCAGCAGTCACCGGAAGGGGACCTACGAGCAGTACTTC.

V and J are TRBV13 and TRBJ2-7; 10 bases map to TRBD2. CDR1 is PRHDT, CDR2 FYEKMQ, per germline (reference sequence). The CDR3 is 15 residues long. V was clipped by 4 bases and J by 2 bases; unmatched bases: 5. The CDR3 protein is CASSWRTSGTYEQYF. Written as DNA, the CDR3 is TGTGCCAGCAGCTGGAGGACTAGCGGTACCTACGAGCAGTACTTC.

The chain links TRBV7-9 to TRBJ2-1; no firm D call. Between the trimmed V and J ends, which lost 8 bases and 7 bases, there was a span of 21 bases. In germline, CDR1 is SEHNR, CDR2 FQNEAQ (reference sequence). The CDR3 has 15 residues. This CDR3 reads CASGKAGPVWNEQFF. The CDR3 DNA is TGTGCCAGCGGCAAAGCAGGACCGGTATGGAATGAGCAGTTCTTC.

The chain couples TRBV5-8 to TRBJ2-3, with D possibly TRBD1 on 7 matching bases. V was pared by 4 bases and J by 3 bases, with 15 bases between. The germline V gene encodes CDR1 SGHTS and CDR2 YDEGEE. The CDR3 runs 15 residues. The CDR3 coding sequence is TGTGCCAGCAGCGAGACAGGGAGGCGAACAGATACGCAGTATTTT. This gives the protein CASSETGRRTDTQYF.

This chain joins TRBV19 and TRBJ1-1; 8 nucleotides match TRBD1. J gave up 0 bases and V 5 bases, and 14 bases lay outside the gene matches. The CDR3 has 18 residues. CDR1 and CDR2 (germline): LNHDA, SQIVND (reference sequence). Here the CDR3 DNA reads TGTGCCAGTAGTCCCCGGACAGGGTCCGGGAGAATGAACACTGAAGCTTTCTTT. Translation: CASSPRTGSGRMNTEAFF.

The chain links TRBV7-5 to TRBJ2-2. TRBV7-5 counts as a pseudogene. The CDR3 runs 21 residues. The CDR3 here is CVRSLGPPPPVPAAKDGELFF. The CDR3 DNA sequence: TGTGTCAGAAGCTTAGGGCCCCCTCCTCCGGTCCCCGCCGCGAAGGACGGGGAGCTGTTTTTT.

The rearrangement links TRBV27 to TRBJ2-7; TRBD2 might be the D (6 bases). Germline CDR1 is MNHEY and CDR2 is SMNVEV (reference sequence). The CDR3 has 16 amino acids. V gave up 4 bases and J gave up 4 bases, with 20 bases separating them. In DNA, the CDR3 is TGTGCCAGCAGTTACACGGGGGTGCAGGGCTTATACGAGCAGTACTTC. It specifies CASSYTGVQGLYEQYF.

This chain uses TRBV27 with TRBJ1-2; D is possibly TRBD1 (5 bases). CDR3 length: 17 residues. Trimming shortened V by 5 bases and J by 2 bases, and 21 bases separated the two germline ends. Germline loops: CDR1 MNHEY, CDR2 SMNVEV (reference sequence). CDR3 in amino acids: CASSQVSRTSLNYGYTF. CDR3 bases: TGTGCCAGCAGTCAAGTCTCCCGGACATCACTCAACTATGGCTACACCTTC.

In its sample, this clone was seen once. The chain combines TRBV4-1 with TRBJ2-2, with 8 bases aligning to TRBD1. CDR3 length equals 15 residues. The germline V gene has CDR1 MGHRA and CDR2 YSYEKL. Trimming took 4 bases from V and 4 from J; bases not matched to a gene: 5. The CDR3 here is CASSLAGGRTGELFF. The CDR3 DNA follows: TGCGCCAGCAGCCTGGCAGGGGGCCGCACCGGGGAGCTGTTTTTT.

The chain recombines TRBV7-6 with TRBJ2-7, with a tentative D call TRBD2 (6 bases). The CDR3 loop spans 14 amino acids. Trimming removed 1 base at V and 11 bases at J, with 18 bases between. CDR1 and CDR2 (germline): SGHVS, FNYEAQ. The CDR3 DNA follows: TGTGCCAGCAGCTTAGGAAAAGTTCGGGGGATTGAGTACTTC. As protein: CASSLGKVRGIEYF.

The rearrangement joins TRBV7-8 to TRBJ2-2, with D maybe TRBD2 (5 bases). The CDR3 is 12 amino acids. CDR1 and CDR2 (germline): SGHVS, FQNEAQ. Trimming cost V 8 bases and J 10 bases, with 14 bases left between them. The CDR3 sequence is CASAEGGQELFF. CDR3 DNA sequence: TGTGCCAGCGCTGAGGGCGGCCAGGAGCTGTTTTTT.

This chain joins TRBV11-2 and TRBJ2-7; D gene unclear. Deletions cut 5 bases from V and 2 bases from J, with 13 bases between. Germline V gene lookup returns CDR1 SGHAT and CDR2 FQNNGV. CDR3 length: 14 residues. CDR3 loop: CASSPYTGTYEQYF. The CDR3 coding sequence is TGTGCCAGCAGCCCTTACACTGGAACCTACGAGCAGTACTTC.

J is TRBJ2-2 and V is TRBV7-3, with 7 bases fitting TRBD1. The CDR3 covers 14 residues. The V segment lost 0 bases and the J segment 6 bases; nucleotides outside the gene matches: 1. CDR1 is SGHTA, CDR2 FQGTGA, per germline. Here the CDR3 DNA reads TGTGCCAGCAGCTTAACAGGGGGCCCCGGGGAGCTGTTTTTT. Protein product: CASSLTGGPGELFF.